The clone carrying this T cell receptor (beta chain) was observed once. The sample originates from a study of CD8 T cells in Susac syndrome. V dropped 6 bases and J dropped 9; count of bases not matched to a gene: 14. Looked up from germline, CDR1 is MNHNY and CDR2 is SVGAGI (reference sequence). The CDR3 has 16 amino acids. Control patients had untreated stable or active relapsing-remitting multiple sclerosis by revised McDonald criteria. cDNA came from approximately 0.5 to 1 ug RNA primed by random hexamers. Each CDR3 protein is one row after TCRdb ran MiXCR on the immunoSEQ multiplex PCR reads. Of approximately 270,000 distinct CDR3 sequences in the sample, approximately 92% were seen once.

V gene TRBV6-6 combines with J gene TRBJ2-1; 10 bases align to TRBD2. The sequence derives from a human donor with multiple sclerosis. Material: CD4+ T cells from PBMCs. The chain's CDR3 is CASSLRKASGSAEQFF. CDR3 nucleotides: TGTGCCAGCAGCCTACGTAAGGCTAGCGGGAGTGCTGAGCAGTTCTTC.